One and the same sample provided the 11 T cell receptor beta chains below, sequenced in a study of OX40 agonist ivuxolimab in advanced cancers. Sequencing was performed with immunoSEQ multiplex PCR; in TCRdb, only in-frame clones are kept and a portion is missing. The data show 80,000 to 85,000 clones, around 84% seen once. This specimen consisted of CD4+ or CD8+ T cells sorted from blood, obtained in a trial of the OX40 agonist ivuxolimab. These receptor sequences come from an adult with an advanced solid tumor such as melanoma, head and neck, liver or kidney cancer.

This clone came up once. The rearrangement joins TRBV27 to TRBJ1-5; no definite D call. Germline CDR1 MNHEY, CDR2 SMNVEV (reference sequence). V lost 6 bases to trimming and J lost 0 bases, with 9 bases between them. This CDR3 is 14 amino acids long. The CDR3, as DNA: TGTGCCAGCAGAGCCGGGGTTAGCAATCAGCCCCAGCATTTT. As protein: CASRAGVSNQPQHF.

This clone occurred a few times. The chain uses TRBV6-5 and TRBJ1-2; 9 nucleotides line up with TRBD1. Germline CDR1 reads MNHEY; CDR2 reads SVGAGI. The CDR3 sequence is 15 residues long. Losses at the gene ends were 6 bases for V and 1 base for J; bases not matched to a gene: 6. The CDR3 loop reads CASRRGTGLNYGYTF. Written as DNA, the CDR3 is TGTGCCAGCAGAAGAGGGACAGGGCTTAACTATGGCTACACCTTC.

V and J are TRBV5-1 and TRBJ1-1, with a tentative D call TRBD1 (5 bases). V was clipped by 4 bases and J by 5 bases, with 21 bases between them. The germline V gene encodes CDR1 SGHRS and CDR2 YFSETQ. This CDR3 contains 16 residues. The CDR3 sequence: CASSTRPQGENTEAFF. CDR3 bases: TGCGCCAGCAGCACTAGACCCCAGGGAGAGAATACTGAAGCTTTCTTT. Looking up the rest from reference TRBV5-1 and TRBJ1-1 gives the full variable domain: KAGVTQTPRYLIKTRGQQVTLSCSPISGHRSVSWYQQTPGQGLQFLFEYFSETQRNKGNFPGRFSGRQFSNSRSEMNVSTLELGDSALYLCASSTRPQGENTEAFFGQGTRLTVV.

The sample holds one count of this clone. CDR3 loop: CASSAQGSYGYTF. CDR3 in DNA: TGTGCCAGCAGCGCCCAGGGGTCCTATGGCTACACCTTC. The chain combines TRBV14 with TRBJ1-2; the D gene is possibly TRBD1 (6 bases). Germline V gene data show CDR1 as SGHDN and CDR2 as FVKESK. This CDR3 comprises 13 residues. Trimming cost V 5 bases and J 4 bases, with 11 bases left between them.

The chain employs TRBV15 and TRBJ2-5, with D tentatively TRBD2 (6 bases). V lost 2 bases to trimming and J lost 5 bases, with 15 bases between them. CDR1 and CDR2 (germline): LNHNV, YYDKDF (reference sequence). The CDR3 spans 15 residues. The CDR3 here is CATSRTGDGGETQYF. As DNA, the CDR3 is TGTGCCACCAGCAGAACTGGGGACGGGGGTGAGACCCAGTACTTC. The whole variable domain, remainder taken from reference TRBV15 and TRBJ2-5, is DAMVIQNPRYQVTQFGKPVTLSCSQTLNHNVMYWYQQKSSQAPKLLFHYYDKDFNNEADTPDNFQSRRPNTSFCFLDIRSPGLGDTAMYLCATSRTGDGGETQYFGPGTRLLVL.

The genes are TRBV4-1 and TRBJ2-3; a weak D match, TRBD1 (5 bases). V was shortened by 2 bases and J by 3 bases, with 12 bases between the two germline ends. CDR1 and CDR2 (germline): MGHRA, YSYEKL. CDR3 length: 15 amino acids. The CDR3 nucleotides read TGCGCCAGCAGCCAACAGGGTGTGGAGACAGATACGCAGTATTTT. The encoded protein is CASSQQGVETDTQYF.

The CDR3 reads CASSLLGARETQYF. The CDR3 nucleotides read TGTGCCAGCAGCTTGTTGGGGGCGCGGGAGACCCAGTACTTC. The chain joins TRBV5-6 to TRBJ2-5; a weak D match, TRBD1 (6 bases). V was trimmed by 1 base and J by 5 bases, leaving 12 bases between them. The CDR3 covers 14 residues. CDR1 SGHDT and CDR2 YYEEEE come from the germline V gene.

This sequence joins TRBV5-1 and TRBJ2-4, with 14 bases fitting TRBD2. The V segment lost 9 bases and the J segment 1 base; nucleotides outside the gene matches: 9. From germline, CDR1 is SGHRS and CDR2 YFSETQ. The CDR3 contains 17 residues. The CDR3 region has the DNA TGCGCCATCATGACTAGCGGGGGGGCCAATGCCAAAAACATTCAGTACTTC. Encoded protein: CAIMTSGGANAKNIQYF.

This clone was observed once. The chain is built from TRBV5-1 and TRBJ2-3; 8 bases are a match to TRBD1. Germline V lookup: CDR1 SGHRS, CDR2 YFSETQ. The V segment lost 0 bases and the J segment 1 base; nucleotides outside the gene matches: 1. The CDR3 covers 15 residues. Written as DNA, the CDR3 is TGCGCCAGCAGCTTGGGGGGACAGGGCACAGATACGCAGTATTTT. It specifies CASSLGGQGTDTQYF.

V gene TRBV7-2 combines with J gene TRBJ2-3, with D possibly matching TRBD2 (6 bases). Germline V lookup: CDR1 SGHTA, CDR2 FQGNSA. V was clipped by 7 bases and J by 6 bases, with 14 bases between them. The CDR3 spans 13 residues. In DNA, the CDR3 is TGTGCCAGCACTCACCGGAGGGCGGATACGCAGTATTTT. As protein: CASTHRRADTQYF.

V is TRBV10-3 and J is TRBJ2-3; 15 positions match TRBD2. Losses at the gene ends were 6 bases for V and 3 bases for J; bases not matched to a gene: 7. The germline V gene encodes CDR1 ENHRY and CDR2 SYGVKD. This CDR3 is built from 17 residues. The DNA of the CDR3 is TGTGCCATCAGCGGACTAGCGGGGGGGCCCGGAACAGATACGCAGTATTTT. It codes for CAISGLAGGPGTDTQYF.